The clone carrying this T cell receptor beta chain was recorded only once. Its antigen remains unknown. The sample comes from a study of cytomegalovirus exposure and HLA in healthy donors. V dropped 3 bases and J dropped 6 bases, with 15 bases sitting between them. Germline CDR1 and CDR2: SGHNT and YYREEE (reference sequence). The CDR3 spans 14 residues. Overall study results and limits: Analysis was carried out at a later point, and it linked a missense DCLRE1C variant to TCR beta V- and J-gene trimming.

In the PCR, 60 Vbeta and 13 Jbeta primers were used. Libraries were prepared by immunoSEQ multiplex PCR; TCRdb keeps only in-frame clonotypes and omits some of them. The sample holds under 250,000 clones, around three quarters seen once. The sample comprised PBMCs. This clonotype originated in a woman aged 25 to 45 in good health and CMV-seropositive. The J gene is TRBJ1-1, the V gene TRBV5-4, with a weak D call TRBD1 (6 bases). CDR3 in amino acids: CASSSWTVTSEAFF. CDR3 DNA: TGTGCCAGCAGCTCATGGACAGTGACCTCTGAAGCTTTCTTT.